Below, 21 T cell receptor beta chains from the same sample are listed, as sequenced in a study of shared clonotypes between healthy human individuals. Clones were sequenced by immunoSEQ multiplex PCR, and TCRdb holds only the in-frame ones, with some missing. Altogether about 480,000 clones are present, 75% to 80% being singletons, with the ten largest covering around an eighth. The sequencing input was PBMCs. The receptors were gathered from a woman aged 40 to 55 in good health. Some clones in this sample may be carry-over from other donors' samples.

The chain combines TRBV28 with TRBJ2-1; 7 bases line up with TRBD2. The CDR3 sequence is 14 residues long. Trimming at V came to 3 bases and at J to 9 bases, leaving 8 bases not matched to a gene. Germline V gives CDR1 MDHEN, CDR2 SYDVKM. In DNA, the CDR3 is TGTGCCAGCAGTTTCTCCTGGGAGGGTGGTGAGCAGTTCTTC. Protein product: CASSFSWEGGEQFF.

The V call is TRBV21-1, the J call TRBJ2-6; the table's D call of TRBD1 was not tested on the DNA. TRBV21-1 represents a pseudogene. The CDR3 covers 20 residues. The CDR3 bases are TGTGCCAGCAGCAAATCCTATAGGACAGGTGAGATCTCTGGGGCCAACGTCCTGACTTTC. Residues: CASSKSYRTGEISGANVLTF.

The gene calls are TRBV7-2 and TRBJ2-3; maybe TRBD2 (5 bases). There are 16 residues in the CDR3. Germline assignment: CDR1 SGHTA and CDR2 FQGNSA. The V end lost 3 bases, the J end lost 0 bases, and 13 bases lay between the germline ends. The CDR3 here is CASSFRRAASTDTQYF. CDR3 DNA: TGTGCCAGCAGCTTTAGGCGGGCCGCTAGCACAGATACGCAGTATTTT.

The gene calls are TRBV5-6 and TRBJ1-5; D may be TRBD1 (6 bases). Per the germline V gene, CDR1 is SGHDT and CDR2 is YYEEEE. V lost 3 bases and J lost 1, with 11 bases in between. The length of the CDR3 is 15 residues. The CDR3 coding sequence is TGTGCCAGCAGCTCGCGACAGGCGAGCAATCAGCCCCAGCATTTT. It specifies CASSSRQASNQPQHF.

The chain employs TRBV29-1 and TRBJ1-1, with 11 bases fitting TRBD1. Germline V gene lookup returns CDR1 SQVTM and CDR2 ANQGSEA. The CDR3 sequence is 15 residues long. V trimming: 3 bases; J trimming: 0 bases; junction bases outside the gene matches: 3. CDR3 sequence (DNA): TGCAGCGTTGAGGGACAGGGGGGGATGAACACTGAAGCTTTCTTT. This codes for CSVEGQGGMNTEAFF.

This clone is a singleton in its sample. The genes are TRBV13 and TRBJ1-5, with D unclear. This CDR3 is 14 amino acids long. Looked up from germline, CDR1 is PRHDT and CDR2 is FYEKMQ (reference sequence). V was shortened by 0 bases and J by 5 bases, with 8 bases between the two germline ends. This chain's CDR3 is CASSLGATDQPQHF. CDR3 bases: TGTGCCAGCAGCTTAGGGGCCACGGATCAGCCCCAGCATTTT.

This chain links TRBV5-1 with TRBJ2-7; possibly TRBD2 for D (6 bases). V gave up 0 bases and J gave up 3 bases, with 13 bases separating them. Germline V lookup: CDR1 SGHRS, CDR2 YFSETQ. The CDR3 is 15 amino acids. The CDR3 sequence: CASSLVQGGYYEQYF. DNA of the CDR3: TGCGCCAGCAGCTTGGTGCAGGGAGGCTACTACGAGCAGTACTTC.

About this clone: Other DNA sequences within the sample encode an identical CDR3. V and J are TRBV19 and TRBJ1-5; a weak D match, TRBD1 (5 bases). This CDR3 is built from 13 residues. CDR1 is LNHDA and CDR2 is SQIVND in the germline V gene (reference sequence). V lost 3 bases to trimming and J lost 4 bases, with 7 bases between them. DNA for the CDR3: TGTGCCAGTAGTATCGGGGGAAATCAGCCCCAGCATTTT. It yields the protein CASSIGGNQPQHF.

In its sample, this clone was seen a few times. The rearrangement links TRBV7-9 to TRBJ2-6, with D possibly matching TRBD2 (6 bases). Germline lookup yields CDR1 SEHNR and CDR2 FQNEAQ (reference sequence). V lost 4 bases, J lost 5 bases, and 12 bases lay in between. CDR3 length: 15 amino acids. In nucleotides, the CDR3 is TGTGCCAGCAGCTCCGGGGGTTCCTGGGCCAACGTCCTGACTTTC. Residues: CASSSGGSWANVLTF.

This clone was counted between two and nine times. The CDR3 DNA reads TGTGCCAGTAGTATAAGACAGCGAAATGGAGAAAAACTGTTTTTT. The encoded protein is CASSIRQRNGEKLFF. The chain combines TRBV19 with TRBJ1-4; D might be TRBD1 (5 bases). CDR1 and CDR2 (germline): LNHDA, SQIVND (reference sequence). V was trimmed by 2 bases and J by 8 bases, leaving 15 bases between them. The CDR3 loop spans 15 amino acids.

The J gene is TRBJ2-2, the V gene TRBV7-2, with a tentative D call TRBD1 (6 bases). The CDR3 covers 14 residues. V was cut by 0 bases and J by 7 bases, with 9 bases left in between. Germline CDR1 reads SGHTA; CDR2 reads FQGNSA. The CDR3 bases are TGTGCCAGCAGCTTAGCCCAGGGGAACGGGGAGCTGTTTTTT. Protein sequence: CASSLAQGNGELFF.

This rearrangement joins TRBV7-8 to TRBJ2-1; D is perhaps TRBD2 (5 bases). The CDR3 spans 14 residues. Germline loops: CDR1 SGHVS, CDR2 FQNEAQ. V dropped 6 bases and J dropped 5 bases, with 14 bases sitting between them. The CDR3 DNA reads as TGTGCCAGCAGTTCACGGGGTAGGGACAATGAGCAGTTCTTC. It is translated as CASSSRGRDNEQFF.

This clone has just one count. This chain joins TRBV19 and TRBJ1-4, with 10 bases identical to TRBD1. V lost 6 bases to trimming and J lost 8 bases; unmatched junction nucleotides: 6. The germline gives CDR1 LNHDA, CDR2 SQIVND (reference sequence). The CDR3 loop spans 14 amino acids. CDR3 bases: TGTGCCAGTAGCCCCGGGACAGGGGCGGAAAAACTGTTTTTT. Translating gives CASSPGTGAEKLFF. The complete variable domain, with remaining parts taken from reference TRBV19 and TRBJ1-4, reads DGGITQSPKYLFRKEGQNVTLSCEQNLNHDAMYWYRQDPGQGLRLIYYSQIVNDFQKGDIAEGYSVSREKKESFPLTVTSAQKNPTAFYLCASSPGTGAEKLFFGSGTQLSVL.

This clone was detected a few times. The J gene is TRBJ2-1, the V gene TRBV27; 9 nucleotides line up with TRBD2. The CDR3 length is 15 residues. The germline gives CDR1 MNHEY, CDR2 SMNVEV (reference sequence). Germline trimming cut 0 bases from V and 9 bases from J; bases unmatched to any gene: 6. CDR3 in DNA: TGTGCCAGCAGTTTATCTCCGCGGGAGGGTCGTGAGCAGTTCTTC. This sequence encodes CASSLSPREGREQFF.

The rearrangement links TRBV4-2 to TRBJ2-1, with 7 bases identical to TRBD2. Per the germline V gene, CDR1 is LGHNA and CDR2 is YNFKEQ. The CDR3 length is 16 residues. V shed 0 bases, J shed 7 bases, and the junction held 9 bases outside the gene matches. CDR3 coding DNA: TGTGCCAGCAGCCAAGATATAACGGGAGGAGGAAATGAGCAGTTCTTC. This codes for CASSQDITGGGNEQFF.

The chain combines TRBV5-6 with TRBJ2-7; 9 bases map to TRBD2. The CDR3 loop spans 16 amino acids. Per the germline V gene, CDR1 is SGHDT and CDR2 is YYEEEE. The junction had 9 bases not matched to a gene; V was cut back by 2 bases and J by 3 bases. The CDR3 loop is CASSFLPRTSDYEQYF. CDR3 DNA sequence: TGTGCCAGCAGCTTTCTACCGAGGACTAGCGACTACGAGCAGTACTTC.

This chain connects TRBV6-4 to TRBJ1-2; 7 bases are shared with TRBD1. This CDR3 has 17 amino acids. Per germline, CDR1 MRHNA and CDR2 SNTAGT. V gave up 5 bases and J gave up 0 bases; unmatched junction bases: 12. The CDR3 reads CASSTGQVLAANYGYTF. The CDR3 coding sequence is TGTGCCAGCAGTACCGGACAGGTCCTAGCGGCTAACTATGGCTACACCTTC.

J is TRBJ2-7 and V is TRBV5-4; 8 bases map to TRBD2. The CDR3 totals 15 residues. Germline trimming cut 2 bases from V and 2 bases from J; bases unmatched to any gene: 6. Looked up from germline, CDR1 is SGHNT and CDR2 is YYREEE (reference sequence). The CDR3 is CASSLSGRSAYEQYF. The CDR3 DNA follows: TGTGCCAGCAGCTTAAGCGGGAGAAGCGCCTACGAGCAGTACTTC.

The rearrangement links TRBV25-1 to TRBJ1-1; D is uncertain. Trimming shortened V by 8 bases and J by 1 base, and 14 bases separated the two germline ends. CDR1 is MGHDK, CDR2 SYGVNS, per germline. The CDR3 length is 14 residues. The CDR3 DNA reads TGTGCCAGCCGGCCACCTTTTACGAACACTGAAGCTTTCTTT. Translation: CASRPPFTNTEAFF.

The chain joins TRBV5-1 to TRBJ1-2; D is possibly TRBD1 (5 bases). Per germline, CDR1 SGHRS and CDR2 YFSETQ. This CDR3 is built from 15 residues. V lost 1 base and J lost 3, with 13 bases in between. The CDR3 DNA reads TGCGCCAGCAGCTTGAAGGCAGGGCAGGACTATGGCTACACCTTC. It encodes CASSLKAGQDYGYTF.

The CDR3 reads CASSPRQSMNTEAFF. In DNA form, the CDR3 reads TGTGCCAGCAGCCCCCGACAGTCCATGAACACTGAAGCTTTCTTT. The chain couples TRBV4-2 to TRBJ1-1, with D perhaps matching TRBD1 (5 bases). Germline CDR1 and CDR2: LGHNA and YNFKEQ. This CDR3 spans 15 amino acids. Trimming cost V 4 bases and J 0 bases, with 12 bases left between them.